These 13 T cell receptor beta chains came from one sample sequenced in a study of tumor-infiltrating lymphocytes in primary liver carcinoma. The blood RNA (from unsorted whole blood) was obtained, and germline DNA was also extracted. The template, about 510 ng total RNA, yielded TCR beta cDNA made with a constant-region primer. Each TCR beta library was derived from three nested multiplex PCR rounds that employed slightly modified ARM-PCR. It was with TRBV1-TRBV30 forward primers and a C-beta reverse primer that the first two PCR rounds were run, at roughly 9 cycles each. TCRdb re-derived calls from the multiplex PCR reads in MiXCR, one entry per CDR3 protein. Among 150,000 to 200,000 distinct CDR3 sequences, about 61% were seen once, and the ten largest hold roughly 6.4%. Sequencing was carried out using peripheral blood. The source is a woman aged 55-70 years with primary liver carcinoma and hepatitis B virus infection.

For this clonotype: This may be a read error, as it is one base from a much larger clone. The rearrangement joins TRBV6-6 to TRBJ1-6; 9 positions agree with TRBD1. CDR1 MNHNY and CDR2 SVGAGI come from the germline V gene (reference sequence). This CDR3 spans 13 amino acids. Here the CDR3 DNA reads TGTGACAGTGGGGGGACAGGGACTTCACCCCTCCACTTT. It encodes CDSGGTGTSPLHF.

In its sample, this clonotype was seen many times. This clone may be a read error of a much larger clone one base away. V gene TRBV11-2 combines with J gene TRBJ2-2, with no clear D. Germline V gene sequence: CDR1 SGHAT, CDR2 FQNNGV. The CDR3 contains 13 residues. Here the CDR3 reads CTSSSLTSGELFF. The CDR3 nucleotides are TGTACCAGCAGCTCGTTAACGAGCGGGGAGCTGTTTTTT.

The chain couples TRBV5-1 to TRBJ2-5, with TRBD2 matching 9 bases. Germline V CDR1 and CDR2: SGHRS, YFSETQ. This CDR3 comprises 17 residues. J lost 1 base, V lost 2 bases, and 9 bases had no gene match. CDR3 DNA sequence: TGCGCCAGCAGCTTTGGGCTAGCGGGAATCCTCCAAGAGACCCAGTACTTC. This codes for CASSFGLAGILQETQYF.

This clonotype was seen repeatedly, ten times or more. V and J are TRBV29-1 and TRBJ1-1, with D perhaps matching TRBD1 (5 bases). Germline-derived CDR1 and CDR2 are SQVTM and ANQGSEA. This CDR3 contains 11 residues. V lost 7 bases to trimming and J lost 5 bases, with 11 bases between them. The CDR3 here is CSGRGSTEAFF. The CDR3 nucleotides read TGCAGCGGGAGGGGATCAACTGAAGCTTTCTTT.

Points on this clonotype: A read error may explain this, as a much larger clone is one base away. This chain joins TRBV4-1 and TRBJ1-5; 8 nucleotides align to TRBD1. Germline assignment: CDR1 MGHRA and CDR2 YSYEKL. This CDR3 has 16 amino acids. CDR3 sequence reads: CASGQVQGARNQPQHF. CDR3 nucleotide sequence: TGCGCCAGCGGCCAAGTTCAGGGGGCCCGCAATCAGCCCCAGCATTTT.

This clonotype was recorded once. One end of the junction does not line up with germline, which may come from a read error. CDR3 nucleotide sequence: TGTGCCAGCAGATCGGGACAGACCATGAACACTCAAGCTTTCTTT. The encoded protein is CASRSGQTMNTQAFF. The chain is built from TRBV11-2 and TRBJ1-1; 7 nucleotides match TRBD1. Germline values: CDR1 SGHAT, CDR2 FQNNGV. This CDR3 comprises 15 residues.

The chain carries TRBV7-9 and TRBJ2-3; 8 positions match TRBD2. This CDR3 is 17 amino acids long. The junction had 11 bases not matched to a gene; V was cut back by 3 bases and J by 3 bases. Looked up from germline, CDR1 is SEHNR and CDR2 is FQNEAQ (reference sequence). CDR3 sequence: CASSFGQQTSATDTQYF. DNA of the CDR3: TGTGCCAGCAGCTTCGGGCAACAGACTAGCGCGACAGATACGCAGTATTTT.

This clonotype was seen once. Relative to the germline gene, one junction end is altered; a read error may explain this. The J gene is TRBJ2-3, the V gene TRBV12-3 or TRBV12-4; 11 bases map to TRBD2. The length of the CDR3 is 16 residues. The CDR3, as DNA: TGTGCCGGCAGCCTCGCTAGCGGGAGGTTTGCAGATATGCAGTATTTT. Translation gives CAGSLASGRFADMQYF.

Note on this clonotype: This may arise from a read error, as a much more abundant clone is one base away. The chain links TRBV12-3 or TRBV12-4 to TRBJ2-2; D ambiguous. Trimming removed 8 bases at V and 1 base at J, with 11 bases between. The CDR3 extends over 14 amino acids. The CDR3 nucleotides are TGTGCCAGCGCCGCCAGCAGGAACACCGGGGAGCTGTTTTTT. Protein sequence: CASAASRNTGELFF.

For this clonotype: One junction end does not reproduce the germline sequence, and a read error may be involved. The CDR3 loop reads CASSLERASGGDYTF. The CDR3 DNA reads TGTGCCAGCAGTTTAGAGAGGGCCAGTGGCGGTGACTACACCTTC. The genes are TRBV11-2 and TRBJ1-2; D is unclear. The CDR3 loop spans 15 amino acids. Germline V gene data show CDR1 as SGHAT and CDR2 as FQNNGV.

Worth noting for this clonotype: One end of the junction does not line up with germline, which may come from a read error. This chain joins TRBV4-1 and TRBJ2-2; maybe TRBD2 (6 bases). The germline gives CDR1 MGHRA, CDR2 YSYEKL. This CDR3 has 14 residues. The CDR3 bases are TGCGCCAGCAGCCAAGCACGGACCACGGGGGAGCTGTCTTTT. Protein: CASSQARTTGELSF.

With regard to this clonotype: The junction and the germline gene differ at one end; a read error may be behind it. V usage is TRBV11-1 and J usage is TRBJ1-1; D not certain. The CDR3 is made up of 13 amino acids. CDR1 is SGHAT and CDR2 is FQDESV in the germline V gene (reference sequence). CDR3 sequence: CASTLRVTDEAFF. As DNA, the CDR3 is TGTGCCAGCACCTTACGGGTCACGGACGAAGCTTTCTTT.

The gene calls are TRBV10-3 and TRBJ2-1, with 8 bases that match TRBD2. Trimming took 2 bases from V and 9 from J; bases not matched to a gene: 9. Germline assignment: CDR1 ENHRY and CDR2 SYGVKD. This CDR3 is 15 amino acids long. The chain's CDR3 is CAISEGTRRRGEQFF. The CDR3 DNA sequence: TGTGCCATCAGTGAGGGGACTAGGAGAAGGGGTGAGCAGTTCTTC.